This TCR beta chain was sequenced in a study of shared clonotypes between healthy human individuals. The input for sorted-subset replicate PCRs was 150 to 200 ng DNA, tens of thousands of T cell genomes. The repertoire was sequenced with immunoSEQ multiplex PCR; TCRdb's copy has only in-frame clones and lacks some. The top ten clones hold approximately 0.057% of a sample with about 600,000 clones, around 97% of them seen once. The sequencing sample was made of naive CD4+ T cells sorted from blood. Subset described: CD45RA+ positively selected. The TCR comes from a woman aged 25-40 years in good health.

This CDR3 reads CASAAEAGRTFF. The CDR3 nucleotides read TGTGCCAGCGCCGCCGAGGCAGGGAGAACTTTCTTT. The J gene is TRBJ1-1, the V gene TRBV6-6, with D tentatively TRBD1 (5 bases). CDR3 length equals 12 residues. V dropped 8 bases and J dropped 12 bases, with 19 bases sitting between them. Germline CDR1 MNHNY, CDR2 SVGAGI (reference sequence).